These T cell receptor beta chains were read from a single sample in a study of T cell responses to AZD1222 COVID-19 vaccine. Data came from immunoSEQ multiplex PCR; TCRdb stores just in-frame clones and leaves some out. The sample yields some 170,000 clones, 70% to 90% seen once. Sequences were derived from peripheral blood, sampled on day 0 of AZD1222 vaccination. The receptors originated from an adult in good health. Each CDR3 is given with its conserved first and last residue. The D gene is left open where the match is weak. Size values are once, few and many counts, or a class for expanded clones, and some rows have none.

>-|TRBD1|TRBJ2-5|TRBV24-1
TGTGCCACCAGTGATACCGGACAGGGAAAGACCCAGTACTTC
CATSDTGQGKTQYF
>-|-|TRBJ1-3|TRBV20-1
TGCAGTGCTAGTAGACAGATTTTCTCTGGAAACACCATATATTTT
CSASRQIFSGNTIYF
>-|-|TRBJ1-3|TRBV4-1
TGCGCCAGCAGCCATCCGTCCGGGGGAATAAGCTCTGGAAACACCATATATTTT
CASSHPSGGISSGNTIYF
>-|-|TRBJ2-2|TRBV24-1
TGTGCCACCAATGGAGCCGGGGAGCTGTTTTTT
CATNGAGELFF
>-|-|TRBJ2-7|TRBV11-1
TGTGCCAGCAGCTTAGTCCGGTCGAAGGGCGAGCAGTACTTC
CASSLVRSKGEQYF
>-|-|TRBJ1-6|TRBV15
TGTGCCACCAGCAGAGATCATGGTCAGGGAGGCCTCCCACCCCTCCACTTT
CATSRDHGQGGLPPLHF
>-|-|TRBJ1-5|TRBV28
TGTGCCAGCAGTTTGTTGGTTCAGCCCCAGCATTTT
CASSLLVQPQHF
>-|-|TRBJ1-1|TRBV5-1
TGCGCCAGCAGCTTGGATGGATGGACAGCGGGGAACACTGAAGCTTTCTTT
CASSLDGWTAGNTEAFF
>once|-|TRBJ1-2|TRBV20-1
TGCAGTGCTAGTGTGGGGGTGGGCTACACCTTC
CSASVGVGYTF
>-|TRBD1|TRBJ1-1|TRBV5-1
TGCGCCAGCAGCCTGGACAGGGGGCGAAGCACTGAAGCTTTCTTT
CASSLDRGRSTEAFF
>few|-|TRBJ1-3|TRBV7-8
TGTGCCAGCAGCGGCCGGGTACCAGGAAACACCATATATTTT
CASSGRVPGNTIYF
>-|-|TRBJ1-3|TRBV30
TGTGCCTGGAGTTTGGGGCATCACTCTGGAAACACCATATATTTT
CAWSLGHHSGNTIYF
>-|-|TRBJ2-7|TRBV12-3/TRBV12-4
TGTGCCAGCAGTTTAAAACAGGGAACGGAGCAGTACTTC
CASSLKQGTEQYF
>-|TRBD2|TRBJ2-2|TRBV7-6
TGTGCCAGCAGTTGGAGAGCGGGGGGTGCCGGGGAGCTGTTTTTT
CASSWRAGGAGELFF
>-|TRBD1|TRBJ1-6|TRBV19
TGTGCCAGTAGTCCGGGGCGTCAGGGGGGTCGATCACCCCTCCACTTT
CASSPGRQGGRSPLHF
>few|-|TRBJ2-7|TRBV10-2
TGCGCCAGCAGTGAGTCCCTCTACCCCCTGGGATCCTACGAGCAGTACTTC
CASSESLYPLGSYEQYF
>-|TRBD1|TRBJ1-2|TRBV6-5
TGTGCCAGCAGTTACTTGGGACAGCTCTATGGCTACACCTTC
CASSYLGQLYGYTF
>-|-|TRBJ1-1|TRBV3-1/TRBV3-2
TGTGCCAGCAGCCAAGTCGCACTATTGAACACTGAAGCTTTCTTT
CASSQVALLNTEAFF